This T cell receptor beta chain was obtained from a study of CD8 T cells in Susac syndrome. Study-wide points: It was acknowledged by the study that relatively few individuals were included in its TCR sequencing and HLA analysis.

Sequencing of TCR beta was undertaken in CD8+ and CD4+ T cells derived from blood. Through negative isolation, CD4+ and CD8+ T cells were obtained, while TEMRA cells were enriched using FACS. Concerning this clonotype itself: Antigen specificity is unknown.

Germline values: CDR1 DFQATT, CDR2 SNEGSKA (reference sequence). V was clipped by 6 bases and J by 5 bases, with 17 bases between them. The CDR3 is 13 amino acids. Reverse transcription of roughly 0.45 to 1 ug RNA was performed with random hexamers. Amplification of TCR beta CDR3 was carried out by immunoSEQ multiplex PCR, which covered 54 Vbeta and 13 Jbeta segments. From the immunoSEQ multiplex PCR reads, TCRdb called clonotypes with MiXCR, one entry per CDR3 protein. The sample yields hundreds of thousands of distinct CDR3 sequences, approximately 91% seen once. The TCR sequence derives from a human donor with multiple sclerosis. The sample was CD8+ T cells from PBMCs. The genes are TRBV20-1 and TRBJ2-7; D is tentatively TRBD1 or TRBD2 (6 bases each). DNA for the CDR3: TGCAGTGCACGAGGGGGGAACTTCAACGAGCAGTACTTC. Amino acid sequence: CSARGGNFNEQYF.